What follows are 17 T cell receptor beta chains derived from one specimen sequenced in a study of shared clonotypes between healthy human individuals. Profiled with immunoSEQ multiplex PCR; TCRdb holds only in-frame clones, not every one. The sample lists 2 million to 2.5 million clones, approximately 93% occurring once. The specimen was naive CD4+ T cells from PBMCs. Regarding subset: CD45RA+ positively selected. Receptors originate from a young man in good health. Some clones in this sample may be carry-over from other donors' samples.

The chain has TRBV4-1 and TRBJ2-3, with D possibly being TRBD2 (6 bases). The V and J ends lost 0 bases and 2 bases respectively, with 18 bases between them. The CDR3 has 18 amino acids. The germline V gene has CDR1 MGHRA and CDR2 YSYEKL. The CDR3 loop reads CASSQDKGAAGITDTQYF. The DNA for the CDR3 is TGCGCCAGCAGCCAAGATAAAGGAGCCGCGGGAATCACAGATACGCAGTATTTT.

This rearrangement joins TRBV18 to TRBJ1-3; D ambiguous. V was clipped by 1 base and J by 2 bases, with 9 bases between them. CDR3 length: 15 amino acids. Germline loops: CDR1 KGHSH, CDR2 LQKENI. CDR3 protein: CASSPLSVTGNTIYF. Written as DNA, the CDR3 is TGTGCCAGCTCACCACTGTCAGTGACTGGAAACACCATATATTTT.

This clone was counted a single time. The CDR3 DNA reads as TGTGCCAGCAGCGCAGGTGCGTGGAACACTGAAGCTTTCTTT. Its protein is CASSAGAWNTEAFF. The J gene is TRBJ1-1, the V gene TRBV7-8; D not certain. This CDR3 is 14 amino acids long. From germline, CDR1 is SGHVS and CDR2 FQNEAQ. The V end was cut by 5 bases, the J end by 1 base, with 11 bases between. Full variable domain (rest looked up from reference TRBV7-8 and TRBJ1-1): GAGVSQSPRYKVAKRGQDVALRCDPISGHVSLFWYQQALGQGPEFLTYFQNEAQLDKSGLPSDRFFAERPEGSVSTLKIQRTQQEDSAVYLCASSAGAWNTEAFFGQGTRLTVV.

The J gene is TRBJ2-1, the V gene TRBV5-4; possibly TRBD1 for D (6 bases). This CDR3 comprises 15 residues. Per the germline V gene, CDR1 is SGHNT and CDR2 is YYREEE (reference sequence). Deletions cut 5 bases from V and 0 bases from J, with 12 bases between. The CDR3 DNA is TGTGCCAGCAGTCGAGACAGGATCTCCTACAATGAGCAGTTCTTC. This sequence encodes CASSRDRISYNEQFF. The entire variable domain, with the rest obtained from reference TRBV5-4 and TRBJ2-1, is as follows: ETGVTQSPTHLIKTRGQQVTLRCSSQSGHNTVSWYQQALGQGPQFIFQYYREEENGRGNFPPRFSGLQFPNYSSELNVNALELDDSALYLCASSRDRISYNEQFFGPGTRLTVL.

The V call is TRBV5-8, the J call TRBJ2-3; 7 bases are shared with TRBD1. With V trimmed by 2 bases and J by 2 bases, 11 bases remained unmatched. The CDR3 runs to 17 residues. Germline lookup yields CDR1 SGHTS and CDR2 YDEGEE. The CDR3 is CASSFPTPGQTTDTQYF. CDR3 sequence (DNA): TGTGCCAGCAGCTTCCCCACACCGGGACAGACCACAGATACGCAGTATTTT.

The gene calls are TRBV5-8 and TRBJ2-2; TRBD2 aligns across 7 bases. J was trimmed by 3 bases and V by 4 bases; bases with no gene match: 6. The CDR3 has 15 amino acids. The germline V gene has CDR1 SGHTS and CDR2 YDEGEE. The CDR3 DNA reads TGTGCCAGCAGCAGTGGACTAGGATACACCGGGGAGCTGTTTTTT. Translating gives CASSSGLGYTGELFF.

Details on this clone: Other DNA variants within this sample encode the same CDR3. This rearrangement joins TRBV7-2 to TRBJ1-1; D remains unclear. Germline CDR1 is SGHTA and CDR2 is FQGNSA. The V and J ends lost 1 base and 2 bases respectively, with 5 bases between them. The CDR3 has 13 residues. Here the CDR3 reads CASSLETNTEAFF. The CDR3 region has the DNA TGTGCCAGCAGCTTAGAGACCAACACTGAAGCTTTCTTT.

The rearrangement links TRBV5-4 to TRBJ2-5; a weak D match, TRBD1 (7 bases). CDR3 length: 16 amino acids. V lost 3 bases, J lost 4 bases, and 19 bases lay in between. The germline CDR1 and CDR2 sequences are SGHNT and YYREEE (reference sequence). CDR3 sequence reads: CASSSGGTYSRETQYF. The CDR3 coding sequence is TGTGCCAGCAGCTCAGGGGGGACCTATAGCCGAGAGACCCAGTACTTC.

The chain employs TRBV5-4 and TRBJ1-2; 8 bases line up with TRBD1. CDR1 is SGHNT, CDR2 YYREEE, per germline (reference sequence). This CDR3 has 18 residues. With 2 bases clipped from V and 4 bases from J, the junction kept 16 bases outside the gene matches. The CDR3 region has the DNA TGTGCCAGCAGCTTCTTCGCCCGCCCGGAACAGGGGGGCTATGGCTACACCTTC. Protein sequence: CASSFFARPEQGGYGYTF. Together with reference TRBV5-4 and TRBJ1-2, the CDR3 gives the full variable domain: ETGVTQSPTHLIKTRGQQVTLRCSSQSGHNTVSWYQQALGQGPQFIFQYYREEENGRGNFPPRFSGLQFPNYSSELNVNALELDDSALYLCASSFFARPEQGGYGYTFGSGTRLTVV.

This clone has more than one count but fewer than ten. This chain links TRBV28 with TRBJ1-5, with D unclear. Germline CDR1 MDHEN, CDR2 SYDVKM. Trimming removed 8 bases from V and 5 bases from J, with 10 bases in between. The CDR3 runs 12 residues. For the CDR3, the DNA is TGTGCCAGCGGGGTACTCCATCAGCCCCAGCATTTT. The encoded protein is CASGVLHQPQHF.

V is TRBV5-6 and J is TRBJ2-3, with a weak D call TRBD1 (6 bases). The length of the CDR3 is 17 residues. With 4 bases removed from V and 0 bases from J, the gap between germline ends came to 18 bases. CDR1 SGHDT and CDR2 YYEEEE come from the germline V gene. CDR3 DNA sequence: TGTGCCAGCAGCGAATTCCTGTACAGGGATAGCACAGATACGCAGTATTTT. Amino acids: CASSEFLYRDSTDTQYF.

V usage is TRBV10-1 and J usage is TRBJ1-2; 8 bases align to TRBD1. The V segment lost 3 bases and the J segment 4 bases; nucleotides outside the gene matches: 4. The CDR3 is 14 residues long. CDR1 is WNHNN, CDR2 SYGVQD, per germline (reference sequence). CDR3 loop: CASSDRGQGYGYTF. The CDR3 region has the DNA TGCGCCAGCAGTGACAGGGGGCAGGGCTATGGCTACACCTTC.

Points on this clone: This CDR3 is also generated by other DNA sequences in the sample. The chain uses TRBV27 and TRBJ1-1, with D maybe TRBD1 (6 bases). CDR1 and CDR2 from the germline V gene are MNHEY and SMNVEV (reference sequence). The CDR3 length is 13 residues. With 0 bases removed from V and 5 bases from J, the gap between germline ends came to 7 bases. DNA of the CDR3: TGTGCCAGCAGTTTATCGAGGGGGACTGAAGCTTTCTTT. It codes for CASSLSRGTEAFF.

The count of this clone is one. CDR3: CASSLFGQGGRTEAFF. CDR3 nucleotide sequence: TGTGCCAGCAGTTTATTTGGGCAGGGAGGGAGGACTGAAGCTTTCTTT. This sequence joins TRBV27 and TRBJ1-1; perhaps TRBD1 as D (5 bases). This CDR3 comprises 16 residues. Per germline, CDR1 MNHEY and CDR2 SMNVEV (reference sequence). V was shortened by 1 base and J by 5 bases, with 17 bases between the two germline ends.

The V gene is TRBV5-1, the J gene TRBJ2-7; D gene uncertain. V was trimmed by 4 bases and J by 3 bases, leaving 17 bases between them. Germline V gene data show CDR1 as SGHRS and CDR2 as YFSETQ. This CDR3 has 15 residues. The CDR3 reads CASSTASPAGYEQYF. CDR3 coding DNA: TGCGCCAGCAGCACCGCATCCCCGGCAGGCTACGAGCAGTACTTC.

V and J are TRBV7-6 and TRBJ2-3; D is uncertain. V lost 1 base, J lost 2 bases, and 7 bases lay in between. Germline CDR1 and CDR2: SGHVS and FNYEAQ. The CDR3 runs to 14 residues. The CDR3 spells CASSLGAFTDTQYF. CDR3 sequence (DNA): TGTGCCAGCAGCTTAGGAGCGTTCACAGATACGCAGTATTTT.

The rearrangement links TRBV7-9 to TRBJ1-2; 11 nucleotides agree with TRBD1. Germline V gene lookup returns CDR1 SEHNR and CDR2 FQNEAQ (reference sequence). The J segment lost 4 bases and the V segment lost 8 bases, leaving 3 bases of the junction unmatched. The CDR3 extends over 13 amino acids. CDR3 coding DNA: TGTGCCAGCCTGGGACAGGGGGGCTATGGCTACACCTTC. This translates into CASLGQGGYGYTF.